This TCR beta chain emerged from a study of glioma-infiltrating T cells. General study points: CDR3 overlap between tissue and blood was very small.

This clonotype has a count of ten or more. Its antigen is undetermined. TCR alpha and beta CDR3 regions were amplified from RNA using iRepertoire nested multiplex PCR. One entry per CDR3 protein, called by TCRdb with MiXCR from the multiplex PCR reads. The sample contains fewer than 500,000 distinct CDR3 sequences, around 45% of which appear only once. Germline-derived CDR1 and CDR2 are MNHEY and SMNVEV (reference sequence). The CDR3 consists of 15 residues. Germline trimming cut 5 bases from V and 0 bases from J; bases unmatched to any gene: 6. Sequenced material: glioma tissue, nonneoplastic brain tissue, or PBMCs (not recorded which). The sequence was collected from a human donor with low-grade glioma or glioblastoma, undergoing nonglioma brain surgery, or in good health (not recorded which). This chain joins TRBV27 and TRBJ1-2, with 7 nucleotides matching TRBD1. CDR3 in DNA: TGTGCCAGCAGTCCCGGACAGGTTACTAACTATGGCTACACCTTC. Encoded protein: CASSPGQVTNYGYTF.